This T cell receptor beta chain is from a study of response to subunit inactivated influenza vaccine. Findings of the study overall: That few new T cells are recruited by each seasonal influenza vaccination was the authors' suggestion.

CDR1 is SGHRS, CDR2 YFSETQ, per germline. This CDR3 is 17 amino acids long. V lost 4 bases to trimming and J lost 1 base; unmatched junction nucleotides: 13. TCRdb re-called the RT-PCR reads with MiXCR, one entry per CDR3 protein. The table lists hundreds of thousands of distinct CDR3 sequences, approximately 7.6% of them singletons. A word on this clonotype: As yet, its antigen is unknown.

The source of this sequence is a man in his fifties or sixties who received an inactivated influenza vaccine. The sample here was PBMCs from blood, taken less than 25 months after vaccination. The J gene is TRBJ2-5, the V gene TRBV5-1; TRBD1 matches 7 bases. CDR3 in amino acids: CASSSQPTGVSQETQYF. CDR3 nucleotide sequence: TGCGCCAGCAGCAGTCAACCCACAGGGGTCAGCCAAGAGACCCAGTACTTC. Combining the CDR3 with reference TRBV5-1 and TRBJ2-5 gives the whole variable domain KAGVTQTPRYLIKTRGQQVTLSCSPISGHRSVSWYQQTPGQGLQFLFEYFSETQRNKGNFPGRFSGRQFSNSRSEMNVSTLELGDSALYLCASSSQPTGVSQETQYFGPGTRLLVL.